The sequence of this T cell receptor beta chain was determined in a study of T-cell reconstitution after alpha-beta-depleted transplantation in children. During its preparation, the TCRbeta library received unique molecular identifiers. MiXCR was run by TCRdb on the PCR reads, yielding one entry per CDR3 protein. The table shows 200,000 to 250,000 distinct CDR3 sequences, with 8.5% to 10% occurring only once. This clonotype was found a few times. The CDR3 is 12 amino acids. V trimming: 3 bases; J trimming: 15 bases; junction bases outside the gene matches: 7. Germline V gives CDR1 SEHNR, CDR2 FQNEAQ (reference sequence).

Sequencing was performed on PBMCs from the stem cell graft donor, taken from the stem cell graft. The receptor was isolated from a human donor who donated a stem cell graft to a child with acute lymphoblastic leukemia. The chain uses TRBV7-9 and TRBJ2-1; 8 nucleotides align to TRBD1. CDR3 sequence reads: CASSLWGQALFF. CDR3 sequence (DNA): TGTGCCAGCAGCTTGTGGGGACAGGCTTTGTTCTTC.